This is a list of T cell receptor beta chains from one sample in a study of T cells in Graves' hyperthyroidism and ophthalmopathy. TCRdb ran MiXCR on the multiplex PCR reads and lists one entry per CDR3 protein. The sample includes fewer than 650,000 distinct CDR3 sequences, 46% of them seen just once. Sequenced input: peripheral blood or thyroid tissue (not recorded which). Source of these receptors: an adult woman with Graves' disease, either hyperthyroidism or ophthalmopathy (not recorded which). The CDR3 runs from the conserved cysteine through the conserved F or W. A D gene is named only where the DNA matches it firmly. Where a row states a size, it is once, few, many or the class of an expanded clone; other rows omit it.

clone_size: once; d_call: -; j_call: TRBJ1-6; v_call: TRBV25-1; cdr3_aa: CASFGQTNSPLHF; cdr3_nt: TGTGCCAGCTTTGGACAGACCAATTCACCCCTCCACTTT
clone_size: -; d_call: TRBD2; j_call: TRBJ2-5; v_call: TRBV6-6; cdr3_aa: CASSIGLAGAGGQETQYF; cdr3_nt: TGTGCCAGCAGCATCGGACTAGCGGGGGCGGGGGGCCAAGAGACCCAGTACTTC
clone_size: -; d_call: TRBD2; j_call: TRBJ2-7; v_call: TRBV7-9; cdr3_aa: CATSTPGTSGTYEQYF; cdr3_nt: TGTGCCACCAGCACCCCCGGGACTAGCGGAACCTACGAGCAGTACTTC
clone_size: -; d_call: -; j_call: TRBJ1-5; v_call: TRBV10-3; cdr3_aa: CASSEGPQHF; cdr3_nt: TGTGCCAGCAGTGAGGGGCCCCAGCATTTT
clone_size: many; d_call: TRBD2; j_call: TRBJ2-7; v_call: TRBV5-1; cdr3_aa: CASSLAGTRMTYEQYF; cdr3_nt: TGCGCCAGCAGCTTGGCCGGGACTAGGATGACCTACGAGCAGTACTTC
clone_size: few; d_call: -; j_call: TRBJ1-1; v_call: TRBV15; cdr3_aa: CATSRGTGTGGAFF; cdr3_nt: TGTGCCACCAGCAGAGGGACCGGGACGGGGGGAGCTTTCTTT
clone_size: -; d_call: -; j_call: TRBJ2-7; v_call: TRBV7-8; cdr3_aa: CASSPGAGAHEQYF; cdr3_nt: TGTGCCAGCAGCCCAGGCGCTGGAGCCCACGAGCAGTACTTC
clone_size: many; d_call: -; j_call: TRBJ1-1; v_call: TRBV20-1; cdr3_aa: CSARAGNQGPEAFF; cdr3_nt: TGCAGTGCTAGAGCCGGGAACCAGGGACCAGAAGCTTTCTTT
clone_size: few; d_call: -; j_call: TRBJ1-5; v_call: TRBV19; cdr3_aa: CASSHDQIVNQPQHF; cdr3_nt: TGTGCCAGTAGCCACGACCAGATCGTTAATCAGCCCCAGCATTTT
clone_size: few; d_call: TRBD1; j_call: TRBJ1-2; v_call: TRBV9; cdr3_aa: CASSSHSGGGYTF; cdr3_nt: TGTGCCAGCAGCTCCCATTCAGGGGGCGGCTACACCTTC
clone_size: -; d_call: -; j_call: TRBJ2-5; v_call: TRBV2; cdr3_aa: CASSGSENRETQYF; cdr3_nt: TGTGCCAGCAGTGGAAGCGAGAACAGGGAGACCCAGTACTTC
clone_size: -; d_call: TRBD1; j_call: TRBJ1-3; v_call: TRBV10-3; cdr3_aa: CAIRGGQGPRNTIYF; cdr3_nt: TGTGCCATCAGGGGAGGACAGGGTCCCCGAAACACCATATATTTT
clone_size: many; d_call: TRBD1; j_call: TRBJ1-2; v_call: TRBV6-2/TRBV6-3; cdr3_aa: CASLQGTAYGYTF; cdr3_nt: TGTGCCAGCCTCCAAGGGACAGCCTATGGCTACACCTTC
clone_size: -; d_call: -; j_call: TRBJ1-1; v_call: TRBV15; cdr3_aa: CATSLGGRSTEAFF; cdr3_nt: TGTGCCACCAGCCTCGGGGGACGTTCCACTGAAGCTTTCTTT
clone_size: -; d_call: -; j_call: TRBJ1-1; v_call: TRBV19; cdr3_aa: CASRRTSRTATNTEAFF; cdr3_nt: TGTGCCAGTAGACGGACGTCGCGGACAGCAACGAACACTGAAGCTTTCTTT
clone_size: many; d_call: -; j_call: TRBJ2-7; v_call: TRBV10-2; cdr3_aa: CASSVGHPYEQYF; cdr3_nt: TGCGCCAGCAGTGTGGGACACCCCTACGAGCAGTACTTC
clone_size: -; d_call: -; j_call: TRBJ2-7; v_call: TRBV5-1; cdr3_aa: CASSSPLTRPYEQYF; cdr3_nt: TGTGCCAGCAGCTCCCCCCTGACTAGACCCTACGAGCAGTACTTC
clone_size: -; d_call: -; j_call: TRBJ2-7; v_call: TRBV5-6; cdr3_aa: CASSLVERPYEQYF; cdr3_nt: TGTGCCAGCAGCTTGGTCGAGAGGCCCTACGAGCAGTACTTC
clone_size: -; d_call: -; j_call: TRBJ2-2; v_call: TRBV10-3; cdr3_aa: CAIGFSGDTGELFF; cdr3_nt: TGTGCCATCGGATTCTCGGGAGACACCGGGGAGCTGTTTTTT
clone_size: -; d_call: -; j_call: TRBJ1-6; v_call: TRBV19; cdr3_aa: CASSIGTDNQPLHF; cdr3_nt: TGTGCCAGTAGTATTGGGACCGATAATCAGCCCCTCCACTTT
clone_size: many; d_call: -; j_call: TRBJ2-2; v_call: TRBV9; cdr3_aa: CASSKSTSPGELFF; cdr3_nt: TGTGCCAGCAGCAAATCTACTAGCCCCGGGGAGCTGTTTTTT
clone_size: -; d_call: -; j_call: TRBJ1-1; v_call: TRBV29-1; cdr3_aa: CSSLGGAGTEAFF; cdr3_nt: TGCAGCTCCCTAGGGGGGGCGGGCACTGAAGCTTTCTTT
clone_size: -; d_call: -; j_call: TRBJ2-7; v_call: TRBV11-2; cdr3_aa: CASSLASSGGYEQYF; cdr3_nt: TGTGCCAGCAGCTTAGCCTCGAGTGGGGGCTACGAGCAGTACTTC
clone_size: -; d_call: -; j_call: TRBJ1-2; v_call: TRBV20-1; cdr3_aa: CSARLPRDTSGDDGYTF; cdr3_nt: TGCAGTGCTAGATTGCCCCGGGACACTTCCGGGGACGATGGCTACACCTTC
clone_size: many; d_call: TRBD1; j_call: TRBJ1-3; v_call: TRBV29-1; cdr3_aa: CSARTGGSSGNTIYF; cdr3_nt: TGCAGCGCAAGGACAGGGGGCTCAAGCGGAAACACCATATATTTT
clone_size: -; d_call: TRBD1; j_call: TRBJ1-1; v_call: TRBV5-1; cdr3_aa: CASSSGTGNEEAFF; cdr3_nt: TGCGCCAGCAGCTCCGGGACAGGAAATGAGGAAGCTTTCTTT